The 27 T cell receptor beta chains in this list originate from one sample, sequenced in a study of T cells in Graves' hyperthyroidism and ophthalmopathy. What was amplified from RNA transcripts were TCR beta CDR3 regions. Initially, a first-round RT-PCR of the TCR CDR3 employed the HTBI primer set. TCRdb passed the multiplex PCR reads through MiXCR, listing each CDR3 protein once. The data contain more than 550,000 distinct CDR3 sequences, approximately 15% of them singletons. Sequenced input: blood. Every receptor here comes from a man in his forties or fifties with Graves' hyperthyroidism.

This clonotype was recorded at least ten times. The rearrangement links TRBV2 to TRBJ2-2; D uncertain. V was cut by 2 bases and J by 8 bases, with 12 bases left in between. The CDR3 has 14 amino acids. CDR1 is SNHLY, CDR2 FYNNEI, per germline. For the CDR3, the DNA is TGTGCCAGCAGTGAAAGTTACGGGTCAGGGGAGCTGTTTTTT. It codes for CASSESYGSGELFF.

The rearrangement uses TRBV27 and TRBJ2-2, with 7 bases fitting TRBD2. This CDR3 contains 16 residues. V shed 4 bases and J 1 base; nucleotides not matched to a gene: 6. CDR1 is MNHEY, CDR2 SMNVEV, per germline (reference sequence). The DNA of the CDR3 is TGTGCCAGCAGTTCTAACAAGCGGGGGAACACCGGGGAGCTGTTTTTT. This translates into CASSSNKRGNTGELFF.

The table lists this clonotype with many counts. The chain is built from TRBV20-1 and TRBJ1-3; no clear D gene. This CDR3 comprises 14 residues. The germline V gene encodes CDR1 DFQATT and CDR2 SNEGSKA (reference sequence). V gave up 0 bases and J gave up 0 bases, with 6 bases separating them. The CDR3 loop reads CSARDDPSGNTIYF. CDR3 in DNA: TGCAGTGCTAGAGATGACCCCTCTGGAAACACCATATATTTT.

At least ten counts were recorded for this clonotype. The gene calls are TRBV24-1 and TRBJ2-2; 7 nucleotides match TRBD1. CDR3 size: 14 residues. The ends lost 2 bases at V and 6 bases at J; junction bases unmatched: 2. Germline V lookup: CDR1 KGHDR, CDR2 SFDVKD. In nucleotides, the CDR3 is TGTGCCACCAGTGATTCGACAGGGCCCGGGGAGCTGTTTTTT. Amino acid sequence: CATSDSTGPGELFF.

This clonotype was recorded many times. V is TRBV6-1 and J is TRBJ1-4; 8 bases map to TRBD1. V trimming: 5 bases; J trimming: 12 bases; junction bases outside the gene matches: 17. The CDR3 is made up of 16 amino acids. The germline V gene has CDR1 MNHNS and CDR2 SASEGT. CDR3 DNA: TGTGCCAGCAGTTGGGGACAGGCGTTAGGCCCCGAAGAACTGTTTTTT. Translating it yields CASSWGQALGPEELFF.

This clonotype was recorded at least ten times. The chain links TRBV28 to TRBJ1-5, with 11 bases lining up with TRBD1. Germline-derived CDR1 and CDR2 are MDHEN and SYDVKM. The CDR3 has 16 amino acids. Trimming cost V 2 bases and J 3 bases; bases outside gene matches: 3. CDR3 loop: CASSLGDRGYNQPQHF. The CDR3 DNA sequence: TGTGCCAGCAGTTTAGGGGACAGGGGGTACAATCAGCCCCAGCATTTT.

The J gene is TRBJ2-1, the V gene TRBV6-1, with D unresolved. Per the germline V gene, CDR1 is MNHNS and CDR2 is SASEGT. V gave up 5 bases and J gave up 9 bases, with 14 bases separating them. The CDR3 is 13 amino acids. CDR3 bases: TGTGCCAGCAGTCGCCCCGGGTCGGTTGAGCAGTTCTTC. Protein: CASSRPGSVEQFF.

Many counts were recorded for this clonotype. The chain is built from TRBV27 and TRBJ2-2, with D hard to call. Per the germline V gene, CDR1 is MNHEY and CDR2 is SMNVEV (reference sequence). The CDR3 totals 16 residues. V was clipped by 3 bases and J by 4 bases, with 15 bases between them. CDR3 protein: CASSLSSSSGTGELFF. CDR3 DNA: TGTGCCAGCAGTTTGTCGTCCTCCAGTGGCACCGGGGAGCTGTTTTTT.

The chain has TRBV30 and TRBJ2-1; no firm D call. This CDR3 contains 14 residues. Trimming shortened V by 2 bases and J by 0 bases, and 8 bases separated the two germline ends. CDR1 is GTSNPN and CDR2 is SVGIG in the germline V gene (reference sequence). Here the CDR3 DNA reads TGTGCCTGGAGTCGGGCAAGCTCCTACAATGAGCAGTTCTTC. Amino acid sequence: CAWSRASSYNEQFF. The complete variable domain, with remaining parts taken from reference TRBV30 and TRBJ2-1, reads SQTIHQWPATLVQPVGSPLSLECTVEGTSNPNLYWYRQAAGRGLQLLFYSVGIGQISSEVPQNLSASRPQDRQFILSSKKLLLSDSGFYLCAWSRASSYNEQFFGPGTRLTVL.

At least ten counts were recorded for this clonotype. V and J are TRBV6-5 and TRBJ2-2; 9 bases fit TRBD2. V lost 3 bases and J lost 6; bases outside the gene matches: 8. CDR3 length: 16 amino acids. Germline values: CDR1 MNHEY, CDR2 SVGAGI. This CDR3 reads CASSYGTSREAGELFF. CDR3 in DNA: TGTGCCAGCAGTTATGGGACTAGCAGGGAGGCCGGGGAGCTGTTTTTT.

The chain is built from TRBV3-1 and TRBJ2-2; no clear D. In germline, CDR1 is LGHDT, CDR2 YNNKEL (reference sequence). The CDR3 has 12 residues. The V end was cut by 3 bases, the J end by 5 bases, with 4 bases between. The CDR3 DNA sequence: TGTGCCAGCAGCCAGAGGACCGGGGAGCTGTTTTTT. Encoded protein: CASSQRTGELFF.

This clonotype was seen many times. The chain has TRBV12-3 or TRBV12-4 and TRBJ1-1; D unresolved. V gave up 2 bases and J gave up 3 bases, with 7 bases separating them. The length of the CDR3 is 13 residues. The chain's CDR3 is CASSLTWDTEAFF. The CDR3 DNA reads as TGTGCCAGCAGTTTAACGTGGGACACTGAAGCTTTCTTT.

This chain uses TRBV7-2 with TRBJ2-5; possibly TRBD2 for D (6 bases). The V gene lost 3 bases and the J gene lost 3 bases, with 14 bases spanning the gap. CDR3 length: 15 residues. From germline, CDR1 is SGHTA and CDR2 FQGNSA. The CDR3 DNA sequence: TGTGCCAGCAGCTTTGGGGGGATCCAGAAAGAGACCCAGTACTTC. Translated: CASSFGGIQKETQYF.

V gene TRBV28 combines with J gene TRBJ2-5, with D uncertain. The ends were cut back, 1 base at V and 1 base at J, with 7 bases in the middle. Germline V gene lookup returns CDR1 MDHEN and CDR2 SYDVKM. CDR3 length equals 14 residues. The CDR3 DNA sequence: TGTGCCAGCAGTTTATTAGGGCCCCAAGAGACCCAGTACTTC. This codes for CASSLLGPQETQYF.

This clonotype has only a few counts. The chain employs TRBV20-1 and TRBJ2-1; TRBD2 is a possible D gene (6 bases). Germline V gene lookup returns CDR1 DFQATT and CDR2 SNEGSKA (reference sequence). V lost 1 base and J 4 bases, leaving 14 bases between the germline ends. CDR3 length: 15 amino acids. The DNA of the CDR3 is TGCAGTGCTAGAGGGGGGAAGCGGGTGTACAATGAGCAGTTCTTC. As protein: CSARGGKRVYNEQFF.

This clonotype was detected ten times or more. This chain links TRBV30 with TRBJ1-1; TRBD1 matches 9 bases. Germline V gene data show CDR1 as GTSNPN and CDR2 as SVGIG (reference sequence). With V trimmed by 5 bases and J by 3 bases, 4 bases remained unmatched. The CDR3 consists of 13 residues. CDR3 protein: CAWDRGKHTEAFF. DNA of the CDR3: TGTGCCTGGGACAGGGGGAAGCACACTGAAGCTTTCTTT.

V usage is TRBV5-1 and J usage is TRBJ2-4; TRBD1 agrees at 8 bases. The germline V gene has CDR1 SGHRS and CDR2 YFSETQ. J was trimmed by 0 bases and V by 0 bases; bases with no gene match: 5. The CDR3 spans 17 residues. The CDR3 nucleotides read TGCGCCAGCAGCTTGGACAGGGGGTCACTAGCCAAAAACATTCAGTACTTC. Residues: CASSLDRGSLAKNIQYF.

This clonotype was picked up a small number of times. The chain employs TRBV5-5 and TRBJ2-5; D unresolved. The V and J ends lost 6 bases and 1 base respectively, with 16 bases between them. Per germline, CDR1 SGHKS and CDR2 YYEKEE (reference sequence). This CDR3 region has 15 residues. Here the CDR3 reads CASTRLLIIQETQYF. CDR3 sequence (DNA): TGTGCCAGCACCCGTCTCCTTATAATCCAAGAGACCCAGTACTTC.

The chain employs TRBV3-1 and TRBJ2-5; the match to TRBD2 covers 14 bases. The CDR3 runs to 17 residues. The junction had 7 bases not matched to a gene; V was cut back by 2 bases and J by 5 bases. Per the germline V gene, CDR1 is LGHDT and CDR2 is YNNKEL (reference sequence). CDR3: CASSQLTSGRAVETQYF. CDR3 sequence (DNA): TGTGCCAGCAGCCAATTGACTAGCGGGAGGGCCGTGGAGACCCAGTACTTC.

This clonotype has at least ten counts. This chain joins TRBV27 and TRBJ1-1, with a possible D match to TRBD1 (6 bases). CDR1 is MNHEY and CDR2 is SMNVEV in the germline V gene (reference sequence). V was shortened by 5 bases and J by 3 bases, with 13 bases between the two germline ends. This CDR3 has 14 amino acids. The CDR3 loop is CASSRYRADTEAFF. The CDR3 DNA reads as TGTGCCAGCAGTCGATACAGGGCCGACACTGAAGCTTTCTTT.

This clonotype appeared many times. This chain connects TRBV3-1 to TRBJ2-1; D not certain. The CDR3 covers 15 residues. V shed 0 bases and J shed 8 bases, with 14 bases lying between them. Germline assignment: CDR1 LGHDT and CDR2 YNNKEL (reference sequence). As DNA, the CDR3 is TGTGCCAGCAGCCAAGATTTGGGTGGTAACGATGAGCAGTTCTTC. Its protein product is CASSQDLGGNDEQFF.

This clonotype was seen a handful of times. CDR3 DNA: TGTGCCAGCAGTGAACAGGGACAGTCCTACAATGAGCAGTTCTTC. Translated, it gives CASSEQGQSYNEQFF. The J gene is TRBJ2-1, the V gene TRBV6-1; 7 positions match TRBD1. The ends lost 2 bases at V and 1 base at J; junction bases unmatched: 2. CDR1 and CDR2 (germline): MNHNS, SASEGT. CDR3 length: 15 amino acids.

This clonotype was counted a few times. The chain is built from TRBV5-1 and TRBJ1-1, with unresolved D. Between the trimmed V and J ends, which lost 1 base and 0 bases, there was a span of 10 bases. CDR1 and CDR2 from the germline V gene are SGHRS and YFSETQ. This CDR3 has 15 residues. The CDR3 loop is CASSLRPSLNTEAFF. The CDR3 nucleotides read TGCGCCAGCAGCTTGAGGCCCTCACTGAACACTGAAGCTTTCTTT. Full variable domain (missing parts from reference TRBV5-1 and TRBJ1-1): KAGVTQTPRYLIKTRGQQVTLSCSPISGHRSVSWYQQTPGQGLQFLFEYFSETQRNKGNFPGRFSGRQFSNSRSEMNVSTLELGDSALYLCASSLRPSLNTEAFFGQGTRLTVV.

Many counts were recorded for this clonotype. The rearrangement links TRBV12-3 or TRBV12-4 to TRBJ2-7; either TRBD1 or TRBD2 may supply D (5 bases each). Trimming removed 4 bases at V and 3 bases at J, with 10 bases between. The CDR3 has 13 amino acids. The CDR3 loop is CASSYGGDYEQYF. CDR3 nucleotide sequence: TGTGCCAGCAGTTATGGGGGAGACTACGAGCAGTACTTC.

The table lists this clonotype with many counts. The chain uses TRBV27 and TRBJ2-1; perhaps D is TRBD1 or TRBD2 (5 bases each). CDR3 length equals 17 residues. Germline assignment: CDR1 MNHEY and CDR2 SMNVEV (reference sequence). V gave up 5 bases and J gave up 6 bases, with 23 bases separating them. The CDR3 is CASSPDGADFELNEQFF. For the CDR3, the DNA is TGTGCCAGCAGTCCCGACGGGGCGGACTTCGAACTCAATGAGCAGTTCTTC.

The chain recombines TRBV18 with TRBJ2-7; D possibly matches TRBD1 or TRBD2 (5 bases each). There are 15 residues in the CDR3. The germline gives CDR1 KGHSH, CDR2 LQKENI. The ends were cut back, 1 base at V and 3 bases at J, with 13 bases in the middle. The CDR3 region has the DNA TGTGCCAGCTCACCACGGGACCTTAACAGCTACGAGCAGTACTTC. This sequence encodes CASSPRDLNSYEQYF. Supplemented by reference TRBV18 and TRBJ2-7, the full variable domain reads NAGVMQNPRHLVRRRGQEARLRCSPMKGHSHVYWYRQLPEEGLKFMVYLQKENIIDESGMPKERFSAEFPKEGPSILRIQQVVRGDSAAYFCASSPRDLNSYEQYFGPGTRLTVT.

This sequence joins TRBV4-1 and TRBJ1-5; maybe TRBD1 (5 bases). Germline V gene data show CDR1 as MGHRA and CDR2 as YSYEKL. V was cut by 2 bases and J by 3 bases, with 8 bases left in between. The CDR3 has 14 amino acids. The DNA of the CDR3 is TGCGCCAGCAGCCAATCAGGGACCAATCAGCCCCAGCATTTT. Protein sequence: CASSQSGTNQPQHF.